Listed here is a single T cell receptor (beta chain). This record belongs to a study of OX40 agonist ivuxolimab in advanced cancers. Study-wide context: Males comprised 82.7% of the group, whose mean age was approximately 62 years (range 23 to 79).

Method: immunoSEQ multiplex PCR; TCRdb's copy keeps in-frame clones and lacks some. Of under 50,000 clones listed, more than 85% are singletons. The sequencing used CD4+ or CD8+ T cells sorted from blood, collected in a trial of the OX40 agonist ivuxolimab. The source of this sequence is an adult with an advanced solid tumor such as melanoma, head and neck, liver or kidney cancer.

The CDR3 DNA reads as TGTGCCAGCAGGCTGGAAGACAGGTCACAGTATTTT. Amino acid sequence: CASRLEDRSQYF. The chain recombines TRBV7-9 with TRBJ2-3, with a tentative D call TRBD1 (6 bases). The germline V and J ends were trimmed by 6 bases and 12 bases, with 16 bases remaining between them. The CDR3 is made up of 12 amino acids. Germline V gene sequence: CDR1 SEHNR, CDR2 FQNEAQ (reference sequence).